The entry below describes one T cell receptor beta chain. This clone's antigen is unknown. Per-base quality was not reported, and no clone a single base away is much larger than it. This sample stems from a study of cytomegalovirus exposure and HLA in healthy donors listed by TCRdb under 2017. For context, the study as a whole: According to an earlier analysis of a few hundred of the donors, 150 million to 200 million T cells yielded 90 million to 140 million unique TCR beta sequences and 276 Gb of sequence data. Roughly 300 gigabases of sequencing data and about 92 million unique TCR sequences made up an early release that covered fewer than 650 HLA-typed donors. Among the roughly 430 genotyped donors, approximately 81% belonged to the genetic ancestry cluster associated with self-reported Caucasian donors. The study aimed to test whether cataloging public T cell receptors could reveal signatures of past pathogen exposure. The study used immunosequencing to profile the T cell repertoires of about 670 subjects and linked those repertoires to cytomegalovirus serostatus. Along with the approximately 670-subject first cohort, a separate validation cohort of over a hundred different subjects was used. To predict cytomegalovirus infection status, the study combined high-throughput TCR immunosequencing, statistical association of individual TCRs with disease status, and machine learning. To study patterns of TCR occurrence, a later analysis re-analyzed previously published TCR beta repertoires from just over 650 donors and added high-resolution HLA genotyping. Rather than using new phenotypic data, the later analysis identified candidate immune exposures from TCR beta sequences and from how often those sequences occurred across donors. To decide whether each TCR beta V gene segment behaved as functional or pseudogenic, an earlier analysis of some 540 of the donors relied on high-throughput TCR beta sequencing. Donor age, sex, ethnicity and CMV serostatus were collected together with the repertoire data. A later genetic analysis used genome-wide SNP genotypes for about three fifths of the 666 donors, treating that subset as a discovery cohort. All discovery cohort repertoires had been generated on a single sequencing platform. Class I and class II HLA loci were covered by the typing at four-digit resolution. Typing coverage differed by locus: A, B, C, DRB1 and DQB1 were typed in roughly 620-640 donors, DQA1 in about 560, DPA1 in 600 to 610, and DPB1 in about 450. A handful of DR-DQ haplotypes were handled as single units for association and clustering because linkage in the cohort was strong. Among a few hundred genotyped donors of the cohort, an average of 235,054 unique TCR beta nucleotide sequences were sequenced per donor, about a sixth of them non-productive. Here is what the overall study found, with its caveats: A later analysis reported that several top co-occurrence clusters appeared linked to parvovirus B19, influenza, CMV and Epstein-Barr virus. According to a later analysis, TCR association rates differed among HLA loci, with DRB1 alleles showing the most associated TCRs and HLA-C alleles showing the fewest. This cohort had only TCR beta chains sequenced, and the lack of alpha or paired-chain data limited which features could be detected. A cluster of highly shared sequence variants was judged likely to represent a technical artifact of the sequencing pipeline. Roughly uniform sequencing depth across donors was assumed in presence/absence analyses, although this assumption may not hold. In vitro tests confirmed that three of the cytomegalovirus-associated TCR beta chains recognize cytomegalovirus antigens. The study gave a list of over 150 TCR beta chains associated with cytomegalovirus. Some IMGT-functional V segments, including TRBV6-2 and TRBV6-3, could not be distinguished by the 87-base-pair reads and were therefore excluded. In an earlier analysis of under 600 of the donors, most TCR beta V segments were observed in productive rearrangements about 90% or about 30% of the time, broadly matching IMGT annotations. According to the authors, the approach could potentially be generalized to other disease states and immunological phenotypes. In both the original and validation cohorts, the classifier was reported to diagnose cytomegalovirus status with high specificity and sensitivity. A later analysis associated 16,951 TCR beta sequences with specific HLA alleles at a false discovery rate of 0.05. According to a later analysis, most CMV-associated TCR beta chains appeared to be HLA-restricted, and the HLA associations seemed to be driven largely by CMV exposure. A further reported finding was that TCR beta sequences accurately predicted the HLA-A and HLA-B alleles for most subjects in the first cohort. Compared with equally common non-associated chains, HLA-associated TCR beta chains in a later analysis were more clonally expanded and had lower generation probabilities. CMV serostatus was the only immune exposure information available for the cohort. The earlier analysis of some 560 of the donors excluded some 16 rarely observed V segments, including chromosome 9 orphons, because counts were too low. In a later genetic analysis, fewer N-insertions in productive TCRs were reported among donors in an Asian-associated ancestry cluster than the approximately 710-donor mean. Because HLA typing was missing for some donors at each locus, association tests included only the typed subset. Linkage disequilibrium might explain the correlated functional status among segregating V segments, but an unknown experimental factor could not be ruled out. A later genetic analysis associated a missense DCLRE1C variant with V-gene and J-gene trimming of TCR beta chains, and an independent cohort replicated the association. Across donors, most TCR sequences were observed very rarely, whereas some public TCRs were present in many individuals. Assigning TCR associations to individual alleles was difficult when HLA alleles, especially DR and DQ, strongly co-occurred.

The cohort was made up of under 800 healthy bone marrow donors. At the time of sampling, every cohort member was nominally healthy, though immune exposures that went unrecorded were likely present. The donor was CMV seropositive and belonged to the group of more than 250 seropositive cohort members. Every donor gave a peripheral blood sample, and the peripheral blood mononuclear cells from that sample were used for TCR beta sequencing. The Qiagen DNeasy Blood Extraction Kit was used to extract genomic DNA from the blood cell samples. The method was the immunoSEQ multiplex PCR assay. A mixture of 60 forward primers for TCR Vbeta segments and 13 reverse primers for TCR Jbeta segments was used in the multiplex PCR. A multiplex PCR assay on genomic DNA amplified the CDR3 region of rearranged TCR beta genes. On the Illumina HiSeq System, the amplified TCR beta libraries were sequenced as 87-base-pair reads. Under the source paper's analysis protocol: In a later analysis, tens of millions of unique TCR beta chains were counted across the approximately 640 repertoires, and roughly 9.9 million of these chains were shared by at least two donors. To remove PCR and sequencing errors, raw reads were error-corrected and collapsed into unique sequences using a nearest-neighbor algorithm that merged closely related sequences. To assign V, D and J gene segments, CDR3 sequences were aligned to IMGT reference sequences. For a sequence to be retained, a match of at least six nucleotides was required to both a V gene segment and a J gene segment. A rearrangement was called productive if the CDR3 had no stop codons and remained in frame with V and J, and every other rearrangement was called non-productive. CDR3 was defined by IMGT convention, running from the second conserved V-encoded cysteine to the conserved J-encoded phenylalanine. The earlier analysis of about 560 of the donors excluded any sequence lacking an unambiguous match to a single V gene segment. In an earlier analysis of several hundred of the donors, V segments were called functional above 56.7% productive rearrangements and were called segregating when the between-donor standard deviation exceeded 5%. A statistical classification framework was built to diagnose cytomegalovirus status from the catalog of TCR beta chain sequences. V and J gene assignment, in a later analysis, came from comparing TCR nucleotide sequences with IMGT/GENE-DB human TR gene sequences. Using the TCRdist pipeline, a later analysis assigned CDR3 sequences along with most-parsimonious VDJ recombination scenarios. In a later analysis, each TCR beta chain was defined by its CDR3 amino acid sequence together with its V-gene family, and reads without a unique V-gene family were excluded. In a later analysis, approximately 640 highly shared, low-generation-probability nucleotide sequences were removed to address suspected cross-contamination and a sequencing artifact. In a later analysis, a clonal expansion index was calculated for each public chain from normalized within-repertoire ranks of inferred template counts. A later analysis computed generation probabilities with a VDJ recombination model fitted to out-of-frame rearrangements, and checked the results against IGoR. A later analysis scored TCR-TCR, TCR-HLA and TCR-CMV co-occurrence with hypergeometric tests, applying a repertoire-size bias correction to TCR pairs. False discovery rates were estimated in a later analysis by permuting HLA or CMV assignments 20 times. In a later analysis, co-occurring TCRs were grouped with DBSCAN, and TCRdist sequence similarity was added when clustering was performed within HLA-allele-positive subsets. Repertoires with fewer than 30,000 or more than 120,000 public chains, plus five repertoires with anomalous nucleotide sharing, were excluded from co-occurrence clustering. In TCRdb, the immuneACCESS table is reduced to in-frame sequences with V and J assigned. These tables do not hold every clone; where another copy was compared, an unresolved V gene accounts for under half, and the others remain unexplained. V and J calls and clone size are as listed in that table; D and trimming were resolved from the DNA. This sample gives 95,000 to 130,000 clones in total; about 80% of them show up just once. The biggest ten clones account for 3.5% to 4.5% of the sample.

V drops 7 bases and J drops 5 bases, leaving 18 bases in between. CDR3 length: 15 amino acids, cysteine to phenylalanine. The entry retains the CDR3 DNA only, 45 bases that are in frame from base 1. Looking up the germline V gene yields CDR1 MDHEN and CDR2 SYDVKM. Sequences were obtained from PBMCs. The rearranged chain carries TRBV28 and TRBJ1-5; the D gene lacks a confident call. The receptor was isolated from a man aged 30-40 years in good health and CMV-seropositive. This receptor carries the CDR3 CASTLRSPMDQPQHF. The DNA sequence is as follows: TGTGCCAGCACCCTAAGGAGTCCTATGGATCAGCCCCAGCATTTT.